Following are 16 T cell receptor beta chains from one sample sequenced in a study of identical twins. MiXCR was run by TCRdb on the 5' RACE reads, yielding one entry per CDR3 protein. The table lists around 250,000 distinct CDR3 sequences, more than 9.5% of them singletons. The sample was also reused in another study, on yellow fever vaccine responses in identical twins.

What was sequenced was memory (CD45RO+) T cells sorted from blood. Receptor source: a young woman in good health.

The J gene is TRBJ1-5, the V gene TRBV28; 8 bases are a match to TRBD1. The CDR3 length is 15 residues. V dropped 8 bases and J dropped 1; count of bases not matched to a gene: 7. Germline lookup yields CDR1 MDHEN and CDR2 SYDVKM. The CDR3 DNA sequence: TGTGCCAGCCTCAGACAGGGGACAAGCAATCAGCCCCAGCATTTT. Protein sequence: CASLRQGTSNQPQHF.

This clonotype has only a few counts. The chain couples TRBV7-8 to TRBJ1-6; no clear D. Trimming stripped 0 bases from V and 13 bases from J, with 7 bases between. The V gene's germline CDR1 is SGHVS and CDR2 FQNEAQ. The CDR3 totals 12 residues. The CDR3 reads CASSLAYSPLHF. CDR3 nucleotide sequence: TGTGCCAGCAGCTTAGCTTACAGTCCCCTCCACTTT.

The chain combines TRBV15 with TRBJ2-1, with 8 nucleotides matching TRBD2. CDR3 length: 16 residues. Germline V gene sequence: CDR1 LNHNV, CDR2 YYDKDF (reference sequence). Trimming removed 5 bases from V and 7 bases from J; junction bases left unmatched: 13. CDR3 sequence (DNA): TGTGCCACCAGCGGCGGTGGCCAGCGGGAGAGGAATGAGCAGTTCTTC. Its translation is CATSGGGQRERNEQFF.

The V call is TRBV4-3, the J call TRBJ2-3, with 9 bases identical to TRBD2. The CDR3 has 18 amino acids. Germline-derived CDR1 and CDR2 are LGHNA and YSLEER. V lost 0 bases and J lost 4; bases outside the gene matches: 11. Here the CDR3 DNA reads TGCGCCAGCAGCCAAGATCCGGCGGGTAGCGGGAGAGCAGATACGCAGTATTTT. Protein product: CASSQDPAGSGRADTQYF.

This clonotype was detected many times. The chain joins TRBV28 to TRBJ2-2, with 10 positions matching TRBD2. With V trimmed by 8 bases and J by 2 bases, 5 bases remained unmatched. Germline loops: CDR1 MDHEN, CDR2 SYDVKM. The CDR3 has 15 residues. CDR3 sequence reads: CASESGRDNTGELFF. The CDR3 DNA follows: TGTGCCAGCGAGAGCGGGAGGGACAACACCGGGGAGCTGTTTTTT.

The rearrangement joins TRBV4-3 to TRBJ2-1; no firm D call. The germline V and J ends were trimmed by 1 base and 0 bases, with 19 bases remaining between them. Germline CDR1 LGHNA, CDR2 YSLEER. The CDR3 has 19 amino acids. CDR3 in amino acids: CASSQVPPHTVSSYNEQFF. The DNA for the CDR3 is TGCGCCAGCAGCCAAGTGCCCCCTCACACAGTTAGCTCCTACAATGAGCAGTTCTTC.

This clonotype was seen more than once but under ten times. The chain couples TRBV20-1 to TRBJ1-2; D gene uncertain. This CDR3 spans 13 amino acids. Trimming cost V 5 bases and J 0 bases, with 10 bases left between them. Germline values: CDR1 DFQATT, CDR2 SNEGSKA (reference sequence). CDR3 coding DNA: TGCAGTGCTCCCGACACTACTAACTATGGCTACACCTTC. It translates to CSAPDTTNYGYTF.

The rearrangement joins TRBV20-1 to TRBJ2-3; the match to TRBD2 covers 9 bases. After removal of 0 bases from V and 7 bases from J, the junction contained 11 bases not matched to a gene. CDR1 DFQATT and CDR2 SNEGSKA come from the germline V gene (reference sequence). The CDR3 covers 16 residues. The CDR3 reads CSARDSLSGGGNTQYF. CDR3 sequence (DNA): TGCAGTGCTAGAGATTCCCTTAGCGGGGGTGGAAATACGCAGTATTTT.

The genes are TRBV4-2 and TRBJ1-4, with D possibly TRBD1 on 5 matching bases. The CDR3 spans 15 residues. The V and J ends lost 1 base and 4 bases respectively, with 10 bases between them. Looked up from germline, CDR1 is LGHNA and CDR2 is YNFKEQ. CDR3 residues: CASSQVGTLNEKLFF. In DNA, the CDR3 is TGTGCCAGCAGCCAAGTCGGGACGCTTAATGAAAAACTGTTTTTT.

The table lists this clonotype with many counts. CDR3 protein: CASSLAPSGAGGNEQFF. CDR3 nucleotides: TGCGCCAGCAGCTTGGCCCCAAGCGGGGCCGGGGGCAATGAGCAGTTCTTC. The rearrangement links TRBV5-1 to TRBJ2-1; 7 nucleotides agree with TRBD2. The germline V gene has CDR1 SGHRS and CDR2 YFSETQ. This CDR3 spans 17 amino acids. J lost 6 bases, V lost 0 bases, and 12 bases had no gene match.

There are many counts of this clonotype. V and J are TRBV18 and TRBJ2-3; D uncertain. There are 12 residues in the CDR3. Germline V gene sequence: CDR1 KGHSH, CDR2 LQKENI. The ends were cut back, 3 bases at V and 4 bases at J, with 5 bases in the middle. In DNA, the CDR3 is TGTGCCAGCTCACCGGGCTCAGATACGCAGTATTTT. Its translation is CASSPGSDTQYF. The variable domain in full, with the rest retrieved from reference TRBV18 and TRBJ2-3, is NAGVMQNPRHLVRRRGQEARLRCSPMKGHSHVYWYRQLPEEGLKFMVYLQKENIIDESGMPKERFSAEFPKEGPSILRIQQVVRGDSAAYFCASSPGSDTQYFGPGTRLTVL.

This clonotype was observed many times. In nucleotides, the CDR3 is TGTGCCACCAGCAGAGATGGAGCAGGGCAAGAGACCCAGTACTTC. Residues: CATSRDGAGQETQYF. This rearrangement joins TRBV15 to TRBJ2-5; weak D call: TRBD1 (5 bases). Germline-derived CDR1 and CDR2 are LNHNV and YYDKDF (reference sequence). The CDR3 contains 15 residues. V gave up 0 bases and J gave up 2 bases, with 10 bases separating them.

The sample holds a few counts of this clonotype. The chain links TRBV7-9 to TRBJ2-3, with 9 bases matching TRBD1. The germline V gene has CDR1 SEHNR and CDR2 FQNEAQ (reference sequence). The CDR3 length is 15 residues. The V and J ends lost 4 bases and 1 base, in that order; junction bases with no gene match: 3. CDR3 sequence reads: CASSSQGAGTDTQYF. CDR3 nucleotide sequence: TGTGCCAGCAGCTCACAGGGGGCGGGCACAGATACGCAGTATTTT.

In this sample, this clonotype turned up a few times. The CDR3 here is CASSVSGGVTDTQYF. The CDR3 bases are TGTGCCAGCAGCGTATCAGGTGGGGTCACAGATACGCAGTATTTT. The V call is TRBV9, the J call TRBJ2-3; D is undetermined. The V and J ends lost 1 base and 2 bases respectively, with 11 bases between them. Germline V gene data show CDR1 as SGDLS and CDR2 as YYNGEE. The CDR3 runs 15 residues. Looking up the rest from reference TRBV9 and TRBJ2-3 gives the full variable domain: DSGVTQTPKHLITATGQRVTLRCSPRSGDLSVYWYQQSLDQGLQFLIQYYNGEERAKGNILERFSAQQFPDLHSELNLSSLELGDSALYFCASSVSGGVTDTQYFGPGTRLTVL.

This chain links TRBV30 with TRBJ2-1, with a weak D call TRBD2 (5 bases). The CDR3 totals 14 residues. Between the trimmed V and J ends, which lost 3 bases and 5 bases, there was a span of 14 bases. Germline-derived CDR1 and CDR2 are GTSNPN and SVGIG (reference sequence). CDR3 coding DNA: TGTGCCTGGAGGCCCAGCGGAGCAAACAATGAGCAGTTCTTC. It specifies CAWRPSGANNEQFF.

This clonotype was picked up a small number of times. This rearrangement joins TRBV3-1 to TRBJ2-2; tentative D call: TRBD2 (6 bases). The CDR3 runs 13 residues. The germline V and J ends were trimmed by 1 base and 11 bases, with 11 bases remaining between them. Germline V gives CDR1 LGHDT, CDR2 YNNKEL (reference sequence). The CDR3 region has the DNA TGTGCCAGCAGCCAAGGATTAGCGGCCGAGCTGTTTTTT. This encodes CASSQGLAAELFF.